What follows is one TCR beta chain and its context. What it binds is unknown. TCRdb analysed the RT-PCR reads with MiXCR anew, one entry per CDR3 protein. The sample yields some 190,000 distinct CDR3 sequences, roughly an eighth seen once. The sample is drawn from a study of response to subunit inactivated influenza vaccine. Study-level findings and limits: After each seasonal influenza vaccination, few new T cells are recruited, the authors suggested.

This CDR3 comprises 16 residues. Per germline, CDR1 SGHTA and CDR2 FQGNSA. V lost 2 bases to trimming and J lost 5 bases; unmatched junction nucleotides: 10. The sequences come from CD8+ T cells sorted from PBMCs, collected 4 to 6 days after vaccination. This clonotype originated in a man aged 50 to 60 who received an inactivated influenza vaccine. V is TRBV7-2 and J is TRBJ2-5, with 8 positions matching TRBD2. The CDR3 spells CASSLLGLGTRETQYF. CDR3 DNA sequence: TGTGCCAGCAGCTTATTGGGACTAGGGACTAGGGAGACCCAGTACTTC. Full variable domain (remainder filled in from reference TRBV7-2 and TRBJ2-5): GAGVSQSPSNKVTEKGKDVELRCDPISGHTALYWYRQSLGQGLEFLIYFQGNSAPDKSGLPSDRFSAERTGGSVSTLTIQRTQQEDSAVYLCASSLLGLGTRETQYFGPGTRLLVL.